These 10 T cell receptor beta chains share one sample of origin, sequenced in a study of early stage breast cancer tumors. Clones were sequenced by immunoSEQ multiplex PCR, and TCRdb holds only the in-frame ones, with some missing. This table holds about 8,000 clones, approximately 65% found once. Sequencing was performed on breast tumor tissue. The receptors here all came from a person in their 70s with breast cancer.

The chain couples TRBV5-6 to TRBJ1-5; D gene uncertain. The CDR3 length is 15 residues. Trimming stripped 0 bases from V and 4 bases from J, with 11 bases between. CDR1 and CDR2 from the germline V gene are SGHDT and YYEEEE. This CDR3 is CASSLGSFSNQPQHF. CDR3 sequence (DNA): TGTGCCAGCAGCTTGGGTTCTTTTAGTAATCAGCCCCAGCATTTT.

The rearrangement joins TRBV6-6 to TRBJ2-7; tentative D call: TRBD2 (6 bases). V was cut by 4 bases and J by 10 bases, with 20 bases left in between. This CDR3 is built from 14 residues. CDR1 MNHNY and CDR2 SVGAGI come from the germline V gene (reference sequence). CDR3 nucleotide sequence: TGTGCCAGCAGTTTGGGACCCAGCGTCGGGGGACAGTACTTC. Translation gives CASSLGPSVGGQYF.

This clone is termed medium-sized. The genes are TRBV12-5 and TRBJ2-5; D unresolved. This CDR3 contains 11 residues. Looked up from germline, CDR1 is LGHNT and CDR2 is FRNRAP. Deletions cut 4 bases from V and 5 bases from J, with 5 bases between. Here the CDR3 DNA reads TGTGCTAGTGGTTATGAGGAGACCCAGTACTTC. Its translation is CASGYEETQYF.

This clone was detected only a few times. The rearrangement joins TRBV15 to TRBJ2-7, with 8 bases aligning to TRBD1. The V segment lost 5 bases and the J segment 1 base; nucleotides outside the gene matches: 4. CDR1 LNHNV and CDR2 YYDKDF come from the germline V gene (reference sequence). CDR3 length: 14 amino acids. Here the CDR3 reads CATSRTGKSYEQYF. The CDR3, as DNA: TGTGCCACCAGCCGGACAGGGAAATCCTACGAGCAGTACTTC.

The chain combines TRBV6-5 with TRBJ1-2; no clear D. The CDR3 is 13 residues long. Trimming pared 5 bases from V and 2 bases from J, leaving 9 bases between. The germline V gene encodes CDR1 MNHEY and CDR2 SVGAGI. The CDR3 DNA is TGTGCCAGCAGTGAATACAGCAACTATGGCTACACCTTC. Its translation: CASSEYSNYGYTF.

The chain is built from TRBV6-5 and TRBJ1-5; D may be TRBD1 (5 bases). Germline-derived CDR1 and CDR2 are MNHEY and SVGAGI. The CDR3 totals 14 residues. V gave up 6 bases and J gave up 7 bases, with 16 bases separating them. In DNA, the CDR3 is TGTGCCAGCAGCCCCAGACAGATCGGCCAGCCCCAGCATTTT. Amino acid sequence: CASSPRQIGQPQHF.

The chain employs TRBV19 and TRBJ1-1; D might be TRBD1 (5 bases). The length of the CDR3 is 13 residues. The germline V gene encodes CDR1 LNHDA and CDR2 SQIVND (reference sequence). V was pared by 5 bases and J by 2 bases, with 9 bases between. This CDR3 is CASSSQGNTEAFF. The DNA for the CDR3 is TGTGCCAGTAGTTCTCAGGGAAACACTGAAGCTTTCTTT. The full variable domain, completed using reference TRBV19 and TRBJ1-1, is DGGITQSPKYLFRKEGQNVTLSCEQNLNHDAMYWYRQDPGQGLRLIYYSQIVNDFQKGDIAEGYSVSREKKESFPLTVTSAQKNPTAFYLCASSSQGNTEAFFGQGTRLTVV.

The chain has TRBV10-1 and TRBJ1-5; 11 bases fit TRBD1. J gave up 8 bases and V 10 bases, and 10 bases lay outside the gene matches. The CDR3 is made up of 14 amino acids. Germline values: CDR1 WNHNN, CDR2 SYGVQD (reference sequence). The CDR3 coding sequence is TGCGCCACCCCGGGACAGGGGGAGGGAGAGCCCCAGCATTTT. This sequence encodes CATPGQGEGEPQHF.

Points on this clone: The same CDR3 is also encoded by other DNA sequences in this sample. The chain has TRBV5-1 and TRBJ1-1; D is unclear. The CDR3 sequence is 13 residues long. Looked up from germline, CDR1 is SGHRS and CDR2 is YFSETQ. Trimming shortened V by 4 bases and J by 2 bases, and 9 bases separated the two germline ends. The CDR3 DNA sequence: TGCGCCAGCAGCATACAGCAAAACACTGAAGCTTTCTTT. It specifies CASSIQQNTEAFF.

The chain combines TRBV30 with TRBJ2-1; D is ambiguous. Germline V gene sequence: CDR1 GTSNPN, CDR2 SVGIG (reference sequence). This CDR3 spans 11 amino acids. Trimming removed 4 bases at V and 6 bases at J, with 7 bases between. The CDR3 DNA follows: TGTGCCTGGACCCCCGGCAATGAGCAGTTCTTC. Encoded protein: CAWTPGNEQFF.